The sequence of this TCR beta chain was determined in a study of cytomegalovirus exposure and HLA in healthy donors. Study-level information: Out of about 190 million T cells, an earlier analysis found some 120 million unique TCR beta sequences in total. Early on, a data release was issued that held roughly 84 million unique TCRs from HLA-typed donors. The study's findings and limits: Researchers reported in a later analysis that a missense DCLRE1C variant was tied to TCR beta V- and J-gene trimming. Sequencing likely caused a cluster of highly shared sequence variants.

The table lists this clone with a count of one. Its antigen is undetermined. V shed 3 bases and J shed 7 bases, with 12 bases lying between them. The CDR3 has 14 residues. Germline CDR1 is LNHDA and CDR2 is SQIVND (reference sequence). The study ran its PCR with 60 Vbeta and 13 Jbeta primers. Here immunoSEQ multiplex PCR was the method, and the copy in TCRdb shows in-frame clones only, minus some. The sample has 150,000 or so clones; roughly four fifths are singletons. Sample: PBMCs. The chain joins TRBV19 to TRBJ1-4, with D unclear. The TCR sequence derives from a man in his forties in good health and CMV-seronegative. CDR3 protein: CASSMWGGPEKLFF. The CDR3 DNA is TGTGCCAGTAGTATGTGGGGAGGACCTGAAAAACTGTTTTTT.